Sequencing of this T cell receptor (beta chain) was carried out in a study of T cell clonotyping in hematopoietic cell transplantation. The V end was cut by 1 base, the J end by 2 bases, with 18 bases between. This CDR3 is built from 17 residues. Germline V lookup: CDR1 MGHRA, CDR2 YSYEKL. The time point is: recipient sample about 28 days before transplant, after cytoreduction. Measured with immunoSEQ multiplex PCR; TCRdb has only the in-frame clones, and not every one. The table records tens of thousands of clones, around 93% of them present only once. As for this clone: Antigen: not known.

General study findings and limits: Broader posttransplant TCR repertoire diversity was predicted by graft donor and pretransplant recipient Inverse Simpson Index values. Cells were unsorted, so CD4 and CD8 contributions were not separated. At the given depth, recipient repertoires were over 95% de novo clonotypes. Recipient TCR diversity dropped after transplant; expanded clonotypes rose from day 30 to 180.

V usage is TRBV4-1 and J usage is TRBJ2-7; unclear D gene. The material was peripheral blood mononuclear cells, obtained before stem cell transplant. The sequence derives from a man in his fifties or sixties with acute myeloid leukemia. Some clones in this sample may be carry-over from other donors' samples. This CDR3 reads CASSQGALGLGTYEQYF. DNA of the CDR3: TGCGCCAGCAGCCAAGGGGCCCTAGGGTTAGGGACCTACGAGCAGTACTTC.